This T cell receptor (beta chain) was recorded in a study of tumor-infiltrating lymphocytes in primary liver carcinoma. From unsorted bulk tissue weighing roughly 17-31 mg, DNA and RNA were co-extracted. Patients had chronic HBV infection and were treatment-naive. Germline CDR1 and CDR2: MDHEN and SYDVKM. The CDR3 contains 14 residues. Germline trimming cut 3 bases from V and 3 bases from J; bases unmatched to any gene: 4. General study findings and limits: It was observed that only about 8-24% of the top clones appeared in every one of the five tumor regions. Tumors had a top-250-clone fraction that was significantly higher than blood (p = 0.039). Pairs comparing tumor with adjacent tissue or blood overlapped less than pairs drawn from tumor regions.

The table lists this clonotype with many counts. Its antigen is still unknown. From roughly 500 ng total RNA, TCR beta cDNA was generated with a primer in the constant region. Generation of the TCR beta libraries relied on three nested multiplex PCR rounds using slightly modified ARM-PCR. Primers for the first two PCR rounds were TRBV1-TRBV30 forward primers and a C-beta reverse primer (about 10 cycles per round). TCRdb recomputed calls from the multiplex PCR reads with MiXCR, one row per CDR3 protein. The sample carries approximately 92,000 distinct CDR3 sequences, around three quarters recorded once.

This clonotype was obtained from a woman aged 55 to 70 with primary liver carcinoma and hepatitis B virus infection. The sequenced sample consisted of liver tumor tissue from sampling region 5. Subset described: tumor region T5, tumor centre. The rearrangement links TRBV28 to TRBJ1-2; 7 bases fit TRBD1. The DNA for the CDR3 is TGTGCCAGCAGTTTTCCCACAGGGGACTATGGCTACACCTTC. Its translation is CASSFPTGDYGYTF.